The 2 T cell receptor beta chains below all came from one sample that was sequenced in a study of pediatric ulcerative colitis (dated by TCRdb to between 2018 and 2021). During colonoscopy, one to two pinch biopsies were obtained from the rectum for research purposes. Preparation of the library involved the immunoSEQ multiplex PCR assay. Entries here come from immuneACCESS through TCRdb and include only in-frame sequences with V and J called. Some clones fail to appear in such tables; in the studies checked, an unresolved V gene covers under half of the shortfall, and the cause of the remainder is unknown. The sample table lists some 43,000 clones, around 78% of them with a count of one. Less than 4.5% of the sample is taken by the ten largest. Sequenced material: gut tissue. The receptors here all came from a girl between 5 and 17 years old with moderate ulcerative colitis.

CDR3 in DNA: TGTGCCAGTAGTATCGGTGCCTCTGGAAACACCATATATTTT. This sequence encodes CASSIGASGNTIYF. The rearrangement links TRBV19 to TRBJ1-3; D is uncertain. Germline lookup yields CDR1 LNHDA and CDR2 SQIVND (reference sequence). The CDR3 has 14 residues. Between the trimmed V and J ends, which lost 3 bases and 0 bases, there was a span of 6 bases.

Details on this clone: Other DNA sequences in the sample encode the same CDR3. The chain combines TRBV7-3 with TRBJ2-1, with 14 bases identical to TRBD2. V was clipped by 5 bases and J by 4 bases; unmatched bases: 4. Per germline, CDR1 SGHTA and CDR2 FQGTGA. The length of the CDR3 is 16 residues. The CDR3 DNA follows: TGTGCCAGCAGCCTTGGGACTAGCGGGGGATACAATGAGCAGTTCTTC. This encodes CASSLGTSGGYNEQFF.